This TCR beta chain comes out of a study of cytomegalovirus exposure and HLA in healthy donors. There are 15 residues in the CDR3. The germline gives CDR1 SGHVS, CDR2 FNYEAQ. With 3 bases removed from V and 2 bases from J, the gap between germline ends came to 10 bases. This table comes from immunoSEQ multiplex PCR, and its TCRdb copy is limited to in-frame clones, with some not included. The sample records 120,000 to 150,000 clones, 85% to 90% being singletons. V gene TRBV7-6 combines with J gene TRBJ2-2, with D unclear. The sequence was obtained from a woman aged 18-30 years in good health and CMV-seropositive. Sequencing input: PBMCs. CDR3 in amino acids: CASSFGLLNTGELFF. The CDR3 DNA sequence: TGTGCCAGCAGCTTTGGGCTGCTAAACACCGGGGAGCTGTTTTTT.